This TCR beta chain stems from a study of response to subunit inactivated influenza vaccine. Findings of the study overall: T cells newly recruited by each seasonal influenza vaccination are few, the authors suggested.

Germline loops: CDR1 DFQATT, CDR2 SNEGSKA (reference sequence). V was shortened by 3 bases and J by 2 bases, with 14 bases between the two germline ends. CDR3 length equals 15 residues. A single record per CDR3 protein comes from TCRdb applying MiXCR to the RT-PCR reads. Counted here are around 470,000 distinct CDR3 sequences, under 8.5% occurring once; the ten biggest clones make up about an eighth. In the case of this clonotype: Its antigen is not identified.

The sequence was obtained from a man between 50 and 69 years old who received an inactivated influenza vaccine. The starting material was PBMCs from blood, obtained less than 30 months after vaccination. The chain recombines TRBV20-1 with TRBJ1-5, with no clear D. CDR3 loop: CSASRPGGGNQPQHF. The CDR3 DNA sequence: TGCAGTGCTAGCCGACCGGGTGGTGGCAATCAGCCCCAGCATTTT.